Shown below are 7 T cell receptor beta chains from a single sample sequenced in a study of shared clonotypes between healthy human individuals. Generated by immunoSEQ multiplex PCR, the TCRdb table keeps only in-frame clones and is missing some. The sample shows about 2.4 million clones, roughly nine tenths of them seen only once. Input material: naive CD4+ T cells sorted from blood. Subset noted: CD45RA+ positively selected. The receptor set was obtained from a man younger than 35 in good health.

This sequence joins TRBV4-1 and TRBJ2-1; the D is unclear. This CDR3 is built from 12 residues. V was cut by 4 bases and J by 10 bases, with 11 bases left in between. Germline V CDR1 and CDR2: MGHRA, YSYEKL. In DNA, the CDR3 is TGCGCCAGCAGCCCCGACGGACGAGAGCAGTTCTTC. Protein: CASSPDGREQFF.

On this clone itself: Other DNA sequences in the sample encode the same CDR3. This chain uses TRBV2 with TRBJ2-1; D is unclear. The CDR3 consists of 11 residues. The V gene's germline CDR1 is SNHLY and CDR2 FYNNEI. Trimming removed 4 bases at V and 8 bases at J, with 6 bases between. CDR3 in DNA: TGTGCCAGCAGTGGGGTGGATGAGCAGTTCTTC. Protein product: CASSGVDEQFF.

This clone appeared a single time. The rearrangement links TRBV19 to TRBJ1-4; 8 bases map to TRBD1. V shed 9 bases, J shed 7 bases, and the junction held 10 bases outside the gene matches. Germline lookup yields CDR1 LNHDA and CDR2 SQIVND (reference sequence). The CDR3 consists of 14 residues. CDR3 amino acids: CASGRTGLGEKLFF. The CDR3 nucleotides are TGTGCCAGCGGGAGGACAGGGCTTGGTGAAAAACTGTTTTTT.

The chain links TRBV18 to TRBJ2-7, with 8 bases lining up with TRBD2. The ends lost 2 bases at V and 2 bases at J; junction bases unmatched: 8. Germline lookup yields CDR1 KGHSH and CDR2 LQKENI. The CDR3 runs to 16 residues. For the CDR3, the DNA is TGTGCCAGCTCACCAGCCGGGGGGGGGATCCCCTACGAGCAGTACTTC. Translation gives CASSPAGGGIPYEQYF. The full variable domain, in which reference TRBV18 and TRBJ2-7 provide the parts outside the CDR3, is NAGVMQNPRHLVRRRGQEARLRCSPMKGHSHVYWYRQLPEEGLKFMVYLQKENIIDESGMPKERFSAEFPKEGPSILRIQQVVRGDSAAYFCASSPAGGGIPYEQYFGPGTRLTVT.

The chain combines TRBV5-6 with TRBJ2-2; 9 positions match TRBD2. Losses at the gene ends were 5 bases for V and 6 bases for J; bases not matched to a gene: 2. The germline V gene has CDR1 SGHDT and CDR2 YYEEEE. The CDR3 is 13 amino acids. The CDR3 sequence: CASRRTSAGELFF. The DNA of the CDR3 is TGTGCCAGCAGGCGGACTAGCGCCGGGGAGCTGTTTTTT. The variable domain in full, completed from reference TRBV5-6 and TRBJ2-2, reads DAGVTQSPTHLIKTRGQQVTLRCSPKSGHDTVSWYQQALGQGPQFIFQYYEEEERQRGNFPDRFSGHQFPNYSSELNVNALLLGDSALYLCASRRTSAGELFFGEGSRLTVL.

The chain uses TRBV30 and TRBJ2-1; TRBD1 or TRBD2 may be the D gene (5 bases each). Germline V gene sequence: CDR1 GTSNPN, CDR2 SVGIG (reference sequence). The V gene lost 2 bases and the J gene lost 7 bases, with 15 bases spanning the gap. This CDR3 is built from 14 residues. The CDR3 here is CAWSLTGPRNEQFF. The CDR3 DNA is TGTGCCTGGAGTTTAACGGGACCCAGGAATGAGCAGTTCTTC.

The chain is built from TRBV11-2 and TRBJ2-7; no clear D. The CDR3 runs 15 residues. Germline loops: CDR1 SGHAT, CDR2 FQNNGV. V lost 0 bases and J 0 bases, leaving 9 bases between the germline ends. DNA of the CDR3: TGTGCCAGCAGCTTAGAGGCCGACGCCTCCTACGAGCAGTACTTC. Its translation is CASSLEADASYEQYF.